Detailed here is one TCR beta chain. Its specific antigen is unknown. No per-base quality is available; no much larger clone lies one base away. This record belongs to a study of cytomegalovirus exposure and HLA in healthy donors (dated by TCRdb to about 2017). Concerning the study at large: An earlier analysis of several hundred of the donors reported around 280 Gb of sequence data and roughly 120 million unique TCR beta sequences obtained from some 200 million T cells. Around 300 gigabases of sequencing data and tens of millions of unique TCR sequences were included in an early release covering roughly 700 HLA-typed donors. The genetic ancestry cluster associated with self-reported Caucasian donors included about 81% of the 398 genotyped donors. The study aimed to test whether signatures of past pathogen exposure could be identified by cataloging public T cell receptors. The study used immunosequencing to profile the T cell repertoires of several hundred subjects and linked those repertoires to cytomegalovirus serostatus. A separate validation cohort of about 110 different subjects was used in addition to the roughly 640-subject first cohort. To predict cytomegalovirus infection status, the study combined high-throughput TCR immunosequencing, statistical association of individual TCRs with disease status, and machine learning. In a later analysis, previously published TCR beta repertoires from 550 to 750 donors were re-analyzed and high-resolution HLA genotyping was added so that TCR occurrence patterns could be studied. In the later analysis, no new phenotypic data were used to find candidate immune exposures; instead, reliance was placed on TCR beta sequences and their occurrence across donors. In an earlier analysis of several hundred of the donors, high-throughput TCR beta sequencing was used to judge whether each TCR beta V gene segment behaved as functional or pseudogenic. Alongside the repertoire data, information on donor age, sex, ethnicity and CMV serostatus was compiled. A later genetic analysis used genome-wide SNP genotypes for 398 of the 666 donors, treating that subset as a discovery cohort. All discovery cohort repertoires had been generated using a single sequencing platform. HLA typing covered class I and class II loci at four-digit resolution. Typing coverage varied by locus: roughly 629-640 donors for A, B, C, DRB1 and DQB1; roughly 520 for DQA1; more than 600 for DPA1; approximately 490 for DPB1. Roughly five DR-DQ haplotypes were handled as single units for association and clustering because linkage in the cohort was strong. Among about 400 genotyped donors of the cohort, an average of around 250,000 unique TCR beta nucleotide sequences was sequenced per donor, of which about 19% were non-productive. What the work shows at the level of the full study, not this receptor alone: Correlated functional status among segregating V segments might be attributable to linkage disequilibrium, but an unknown experimental factor could not be ruled out. HLA typing was unavailable for some donors at each locus, so association tests used only the typed subset. In the study, around 150 TCR beta chains were listed as associated with cytomegalovirus. Cytomegalovirus status was reported to be diagnosed by the classifier with high specificity and sensitivity in both the original and validation cohorts. A later analysis found that HLA-associated TCR beta chains were more clonally expanded and had lower generation probabilities than equally common non-associated chains. Only TCR beta chains were sequenced in this cohort, and the absence of alpha or paired-chain data limited detectable features. A later genetic analysis associated a missense DCLRE1C variant with V-gene and J-gene trimming of TCR beta chains, and an independent cohort replicated the association. The authors suggested that the approach could potentially be extended to other disease states and immunological phenotypes. Because the 87-base-pair reads could not distinguish some IMGT-functional V segments, including TRBV6-2 and TRBV6-3, those segments were excluded. In a later analysis, TCR association rates were found to vary across HLA loci, with the most associated TCRs seen for DRB1 alleles and the fewest for HLA-C alleles. In an earlier analysis of about 550 of the donors, most TCR beta V segments were observed in productive rearrangements about 87% or about 30% of the time, broadly matching IMGT annotations. A further reported finding was that TCR beta sequences accurately predicted the HLA-A and HLA-B alleles for most subjects in the first cohort. CMV serostatus was the only immune exposure information available for the cohort. In a later analysis, over 15,000 TCR beta sequences were associated with specific HLA alleles at a false discovery rate of 0.05. The presence/absence analyses assumed that sequencing depth was roughly uniform across donors, and that assumption may not be true. Three of the identified cytomegalovirus-associated TCR beta chains were confirmed in vitro to be specific for cytomegalovirus antigens. In a later analysis, most CMV-associated TCR beta chains were found to appear HLA-restricted, with HLA associations seemingly driven largely by CMV exposure. A group of highly shared sequence variants was considered likely to be a technical artifact of the sequencing pipeline. Several of the top co-occurrence clusters appeared to be linked to parvovirus B19, influenza, CMV and Epstein-Barr virus, according to a later analysis. Assigning TCR associations to individual alleles was difficult when HLA alleles, especially DR and DQ, strongly co-occurred. Across donors, most TCR sequences were observed very rarely, whereas some public TCRs were present in many individuals. Because counts were too low, some 17 rarely observed V segments, including chromosome 9 orphons, were left out of the earlier analysis of about 500 of the donors. Compared with the roughly 600-donor mean, donors in an Asian-associated ancestry cluster had fewer N-insertions in productive TCRs, according to a later genetic analysis.

The cohort consisted of 650 to 850 healthy bone marrow donors. Cohort members were all nominally healthy when sampled, although unrecorded immune exposures were likely present. The donor was CMV seronegative and was included in the group of about 400 seronegative cohort members. A peripheral blood sample was provided by each donor, and peripheral blood mononuclear cells were used for TCR beta sequencing. Genomic DNA was extracted from the blood cell samples with the Qiagen DNeasy Blood Extraction Kit. The library was prepared using the immunoSEQ multiplex PCR assay. The multiplex PCR relied on a mix of 60 forward primers for TCR Vbeta segments and 13 reverse primers for TCR Jbeta segments. A multiplex PCR assay on genomic DNA amplified the CDR3 region of rearranged TCR beta genes. The Illumina HiSeq System was used to sequence the amplified TCR beta libraries as 87-base-pair reads. The paper's processing steps were these. A later analysis tallied around 80 million unique TCR beta chains across the 666 repertoires, and some 10 million of those chains were shared by two or more donors. To remove PCR and sequencing errors, raw reads were error-corrected and collapsed into unique sequences using a nearest-neighbor algorithm that merged closely related sequences. Alignment of CDR3 sequences to IMGT reference sequences was used to assign V, D and J gene segments. For a sequence to be retained, a match of at least six nucleotides was required to both a V gene segment and a J gene segment. Rearrangements were classified as productive when the CDR3 lacked stop codons and remained in frame with V and J, and all other rearrangements were classified as non-productive. Following IMGT convention, CDR3 was defined as the stretch from the second conserved V-encoded cysteine up to the conserved J-encoded phenylalanine. The earlier analysis of 587 of the donors excluded sequences that lacked an unambiguous match to a single V gene segment. In an earlier analysis of more than 500 of the donors, a V segment was called functional when productive rearrangements were above 56.7%, and segregating when the standard deviation between donors exceeded 5%. A statistical classification framework was built to diagnose cytomegalovirus status from the catalog of TCR beta chain sequences. V and J gene assignment, in a later analysis, came from comparing TCR nucleotide sequences with IMGT/GENE-DB human TR gene sequences. In a later analysis, CDR3 sequences and most-parsimonious VDJ recombination scenarios were assigned using the TCRdist pipeline. A later analysis defined each TCR beta chain by its CDR3 amino acid sequence plus V-gene family, and excluded reads lacking a unique V-gene family. To address suspected cross-contamination and a sequencing artifact, a later analysis removed around 590 highly shared, low-generation-probability nucleotide sequences. In a later analysis, a clonal expansion index was calculated for each public chain from normalized within-repertoire ranks of inferred template counts. A later analysis computed generation probabilities with a VDJ recombination model fitted to out-of-frame rearrangements, and checked the results against IGoR. A later analysis scored TCR-TCR, TCR-HLA and TCR-CMV co-occurrence with hypergeometric tests, applying a repertoire-size bias correction to TCR pairs. False discovery rates were estimated in a later analysis by permuting HLA or CMV assignments 20 times. In a later analysis, co-occurring TCRs were grouped using DBSCAN, with TCRdist sequence similarity added in when clustering inside HLA-allele-positive subsets. Repertoires with fewer than 30,000 or more than 120,000 public chains were left out of co-occurrence clustering, as were roughly five repertoires with anomalous nucleotide sharing. Held by TCRdb, this immuneACCESS table contains in-frame sequences only and omits some clones. Under half of the omission traces to an unresolved V gene where checked; the cause of the rest is unknown. V and J calls and clone size come straight from that table; D and trimming were deduced from the DNA. The sample includes roughly 160,000 clones, with almost 80% observed a single time. Of the sample, around 1.3% falls within the top ten clones.

From its cysteine to its phenylalanine, the CDR3 spans 14 amino acids. The CDR3 DNA has 42 bases and is translated from base 1. CDR1 and CDR2, per the germline V gene, are SGHTA and FQGNSA. The clonotype originates from a woman between 45 and 65 years old in good health and CMV-seronegative. Material for sequencing was PBMCs. The V gene is TRBV7-2 and the J gene is TRBJ2-5, and possibly TRBD1, on 5 matching bases. TRBJ2-7 explains the end of the DNA better; the J call may be wrong. The DNA is as follows: TGTGCCAGCCGCCCCGACAGTAGCTCCTACGAGCAGTACTTC. This translates into CASRPDSSSYEQYF.